This TCR beta chain is from a study of cytomegalovirus exposure and HLA in healthy donors. The study's findings and limits: In a later analysis, a genetic analysis reported fewer productive-TCR N-insertions in an Asian-associated ancestry cluster than the cohort average. Analysis performed later showed TCR beta chains linked to HLA being more clonally expanded than equally common others.

It was with 60 Vbeta and 13 Jbeta primers that the PCR ran. Generated by immunoSEQ multiplex PCR, the TCRdb table keeps only in-frame clones and is missing some. The data show around 67,000 clones, 55% to 65% seen once. When sampled, the donors appeared nominally healthy, though they likely had unrecorded immune exposures. CDR1 is LGHNA, CDR2 YNFKEQ, per germline. The CDR3 runs to 18 residues. The V gene end was trimmed by 3 bases and the J gene end by 6 bases; junction bases not matched to a gene: 9. Turning to this clone: What it binds is unknown.

Sequencing was carried out using PBMCs. The TCR originated in a woman in her forties or fifties in good health and CMV-seronegative. The chain uses TRBV4-2 and TRBJ2-3; 16 bases agree with TRBD2. CDR3 region: CASSHSGTSGRAADTQYF. The CDR3 nucleotides read TGTGCCAGCAGCCATTCGGGGACTAGCGGGAGGGCCGCGGATACGCAGTATTTT.